A single sample is the source of the 18 T cell receptor beta chains below, sequenced in a study of shared clonotypes between healthy human individuals. Sequencing was performed with immunoSEQ multiplex PCR; in TCRdb, only in-frame clones are kept and a portion is missing. The sample has approximately 2,200,000 clones; more than 85% are singletons. The naive CD8 fraction comprised CD45RO-negative cells positively selected for CCR7 and excluded terminally differentiated effector memory CD45RA+ cells. The material sequenced was naive CD8+ T cells from PBMCs. The receptors shown here come from a man aged 18-30 years in good health. Some clones in this sample may be carry-over from other donors' samples.

V and J are TRBV27 and TRBJ2-6; D is possibly TRBD1 (6 bases). CDR1 and CDR2 from the germline V gene are MNHEY and SMNVEV (reference sequence). V lost 0 bases, J lost 1 base, and 10 bases lay in between. The CDR3 has 17 amino acids. The CDR3 sequence: CASSLSRGQSGANVLTF. CDR3 sequence (DNA): TGTGCCAGCAGTTTATCGAGGGGACAATCTGGGGCCAACGTCCTGACTTTC.

With respect to this clone: The junction does not match germline at one end; this may be a read error. CDR3 residues: CASSLRQNNDGYTF. As DNA, the CDR3 is TGCGCCAGCAGCTTGCGACAGAATAACGATGGCTACACCTTC. The rearrangement joins TRBV5-1 to TRBJ1-2, with a possible D match to TRBD1 (5 bases). The germline gives CDR1 SGHRS, CDR2 YFSETQ. This CDR3 comprises 14 residues.

J is TRBJ2-1 and V is TRBV7-9; D could derive from TRBD1 or TRBD2 (5 bases each). Looked up from germline, CDR1 is SEHNR and CDR2 is FQNEAQ (reference sequence). V lost 2 bases and J 12 bases, leaving 17 bases between the germline ends. This CDR3 region has 14 residues. CDR3 in amino acids: CASSLPLGDGRQFF. The CDR3 nucleotides are TGTGCCAGCAGCTTACCCCTGGGGGACGGTCGGCAGTTCTTC.

The count of this clone is one. The same CDR3 also results from other DNA sequences found in this sample. V gene TRBV27 combines with J gene TRBJ1-4; possible D gene TRBD1, 5 bases. Germline values: CDR1 MNHEY, CDR2 SMNVEV (reference sequence). This CDR3 contains 14 residues. V was trimmed by 2 bases and J by 3 bases, leaving 7 bases between them. The CDR3 DNA reads as TGTGCCAGCAGTTTAGCAGGGTCTAATGAAAAACTGTTTTTT. Translating gives CASSLAGSNEKLFF. The whole variable domain, remainder taken from reference TRBV27 and TRBJ1-4, is EAQVTQNPRYLITVTGKKLTVTCSQNMNHEYMSWYRQDPGLGLRQIYYSMNVEVTDKGDVPEGYKVSRKEKRNFPLILESPSPNQTSLYFCASSLAGSNEKLFFGSGTQLSVL.

The V and J genes are TRBV10-3 and TRBJ1-3; D remains ambiguous. The CDR3 loop spans 15 amino acids. V shed 6 bases and J shed 0 bases, with 12 bases lying between them. The germline gives CDR1 ENHRY, CDR2 SYGVKD. This chain's CDR3 is CAIRLLEDSGNTIYF. The CDR3 DNA follows: TGTGCCATCAGACTACTGGAGGACTCTGGAAACACCATATATTTT.

This clone was detected only a few times. This chain links TRBV2 with TRBJ2-1; D tentatively reads TRBD1 or TRBD2 (5 bases each). In germline, CDR1 is SNHLY, CDR2 FYNNEI. CDR3 size: 13 residues. Trimming removed 6 bases from V and 7 bases from J, with 13 bases in between. The CDR3 nucleotides read TGTGCCAGCAGAGCACTAGGGGAGAATGAGCAGTTCTTC. This encodes CASRALGENEQFF.

V gene TRBV29-1 combines with J gene TRBJ2-1; weak D call: TRBD2 (5 bases). Per germline, CDR1 SQVTM and CDR2 ANQGSEA. The CDR3 is made up of 14 amino acids. Between the trimmed V and J ends, which lost 7 bases and 4 bases, there was a span of 17 bases. CDR3 amino acids: CSAEVSGYYNEQFF. DNA of the CDR3: TGCAGCGCGGAGGTGTCGGGTTATTACAATGAGCAGTTCTTC.

On this clone: Other DNA sequences in this sample translate to the same CDR3. This sequence joins TRBV6-5 and TRBJ2-3, with 7 bases lining up with TRBD2. Unmatched junction bases numbered 7, after V lost 6 bases and J lost 1 base. This CDR3 is built from 15 residues. From germline, CDR1 is MNHEY and CDR2 SVGAGI. The CDR3 DNA reads TGTGCCAGCAGCCCCCTGGCGGGAGGCACAGATACGCAGTATTTT. Amino acids: CASSPLAGGTDTQYF.

This clone was seen once. The chain carries TRBV21-1 and TRBJ1-3. TRBV21-1 is given as a pseudogene. This CDR3 region has 14 residues. CDR3 loop: CASSKAYPGNTIYF. DNA for the CDR3: TGTGCCAGCAGCAAAGCGTACCCTGGAAACACCATATATTTT.

This clone has a single count. The chain combines TRBV6-1 with TRBJ2-7; no clear D gene. This CDR3 spans 16 amino acids. Trimming removed 2 bases from V and 2 bases from J, with 16 bases in between. Germline CDR1 MNHNS, CDR2 SASEGT. The CDR3 reads CASSELAPATPYEQYF. Here the CDR3 DNA reads TGTGCCAGCAGTGAATTGGCCCCGGCTACCCCCTACGAGCAGTACTTC.

The genes are TRBV19 and TRBJ1-1; a possible D gene is TRBD1 (6 bases). Germline V gene sequence: CDR1 LNHDA, CDR2 SQIVND (reference sequence). This CDR3 region has 15 residues. Trimming shortened V by 5 bases and J by 2 bases, and 15 bases separated the two germline ends. In nucleotides, the CDR3 is TGTGCCAGTAGTCTTGGGGGCGGTTTAAACACTGAAGCTTTCTTT. Encoded protein: CASSLGGGLNTEAFF.

V usage is TRBV9 and J usage is TRBJ2-1; 7 nucleotides align to TRBD2. The CDR3 extends over 16 amino acids. Germline values: CDR1 SGDLS, CDR2 YYNGEE. The V gene end was trimmed by 3 bases and the J gene end by 5 bases; junction bases not matched to a gene: 11. Here the CDR3 DNA reads TGTGCCAGCAGCGGCGCCTCGGGGGGTCGAGACAATGAGCAGTTCTTC. This gives the protein CASSGASGGRDNEQFF.

J is TRBJ2-7 and V is TRBV28; 7 bases match TRBD1. The trim removed 2 bases at V and 1 base at J, leaving 5 bases unmatched. The CDR3 is 15 residues long. The germline V gene encodes CDR1 MDHEN and CDR2 SYDVKM. The CDR3 reads CASSLNRGISYEQYF. The DNA of the CDR3 is TGTGCCAGCAGTTTAAACAGGGGTATATCCTACGAGCAGTACTTC.

This clone was seen only a few times. This sequence joins TRBV19 and TRBJ1-1; 7 bases line up with TRBD1. J was trimmed by 0 bases and V by 10 bases; bases with no gene match: 8. The CDR3 extends over 14 amino acids. Germline CDR1 is LNHDA and CDR2 is SQIVND (reference sequence). CDR3 sequence: CATWDRDLNTEAFF. The CDR3 DNA sequence: TGTGCCACCTGGGACAGAGACCTGAACACTGAAGCTTTCTTT.

DNA of the CDR3: TGTGCCAGCAGCCCAAGGGACGGACACAATCAGCCCCAGCATTTT. Translating it yields CASSPRDGHNQPQHF. The J gene is TRBJ1-5, the V gene TRBV4-2; maybe TRBD1 (5 bases). V lost 4 bases and J lost 3, with 13 bases in between. The CDR3 runs to 15 residues. Looked up from germline, CDR1 is LGHNA and CDR2 is YNFKEQ.

As for this clone: The sample carries other DNA sequences with the same CDR3. The chain has TRBV11-2 and TRBJ1-5; unclear D gene. Germline V gives CDR1 SGHAT, CDR2 FQNNGV. V gave up 1 base and J gave up 6 bases, with 7 bases separating them. The CDR3 spans 13 residues. CDR3 sequence (DNA): TGTGCCAGCAGCTTAGGTACCTTTCAGCCCCAGCATTTT. Its protein is CASSLGTFQPQHF.

This chain uses TRBV30 with TRBJ2-5; TRBD2 matches 7 bases. The better agreement between TRBJ2-7 and the DNA end casts doubt on the J call. The CDR3 has 14 residues. Germline V gene sequence: CDR1 GTSNPN, CDR2 SVGIG (reference sequence). CDR3 protein: CAWSSLADDYEQYF. The CDR3 nucleotides read TGTGCCTGGAGTTCCCTAGCGGATGACTACGAGCAGTACTTC.

The chain joins TRBV7-3 to TRBJ2-1, with TRBD2 identical over 7 bases. Trimming at V came to 1 base and at J to 0 bases, leaving 3 bases not matched to a gene. The CDR3 is 16 amino acids. Germline CDR1 and CDR2: SGHTA and FQGTGA. The CDR3: CASSLNAGDSYNEQFF. The DNA of the CDR3 is TGTGCCAGCAGCTTAAACGCGGGAGACTCCTACAATGAGCAGTTCTTC.